This T cell receptor (beta chain) was profiled in a study of blood T cell repertoires in COVID-19. After removal of 6 bases from V and 8 bases from J, the junction contained 12 bases not matched to a gene. This CDR3 is built from 15 residues. Germline assignment: CDR1 MDHEN and CDR2 SYDVKM. Sequencing was performed with immunoSEQ multiplex PCR; in TCRdb, only in-frame clones are kept and a portion is missing. The sample contains some 270,000 clones, roughly 85% of which appear only once. The rearrangement links TRBV28 to TRBJ2-1; 8 bases fit TRBD2. Material for sequencing was PBMCs or T cells enriched from blood (not recorded which). This clonotype was obtained from a woman aged 30 to 39 who had recovered from COVID-19. CDR3 region: CASSPRVGGAYEQFF. CDR3 DNA: TGTGCCAGCAGCCCGCGGGTCGGGGGGGCCTATGAGCAGTTCTTC.